The 9 T cell receptor beta chains below were found in one sample sequenced in a study of blood T cell repertoires in COVID-19 (dated by TCRdb to 2020 to 2022). Libraries were built with the immunoSEQ multiplex PCR assay. Entries here come from immuneACCESS through TCRdb and include only in-frame sequences with V and J called. Some clones fail to appear in such tables; in the studies checked, an unresolved V gene covers under half of the shortfall, and the cause of the remainder is unknown. The sample table holds approximately 310,000 clones, of which about nine tenths were seen once. The top ten clonotypes cover 4.5% to 6.5% of the sample. The sample comprised PBMCs or T cells enriched from blood (not recorded which). The source is a man aged 55 to 70 who had recovered from COVID-19.

The chain couples TRBV28 to TRBJ1-6, with D uncertain. Germline lookup yields CDR1 MDHEN and CDR2 SYDVKM. The CDR3 covers 15 residues. Between the trimmed V and J ends, which lost 3 bases and 10 bases, there was a span of 16 bases. The CDR3 here is CASSFGRRASSPLHF. CDR3 DNA sequence: TGTGCCAGCAGTTTCGGAAGGAGGGCTTCGTCACCCCTCCACTTT.

V is TRBV6-5 and J is TRBJ1-2; D is undetermined. This CDR3 region has 14 residues. The germline CDR1 and CDR2 sequences are MNHEY and SVGAGI. V was cut by 0 bases and J by 4 bases, with 9 bases left in between. CDR3 loop: CASSYSFGSYGYTF. CDR3 in DNA: TGTGCCAGCAGTTACTCGTTTGGCAGCTATGGCTACACCTTC.

The chain joins TRBV19 to TRBJ2-1; possible D gene TRBD2, 6 bases. Germline V gene data show CDR1 as LNHDA and CDR2 as SQIVND (reference sequence). Trimming shortened V by 1 base and J by 2 bases, and 12 bases separated the two germline ends. The CDR3 is made up of 16 amino acids. CDR3 loop: CASSIASENPYNEQFF. The CDR3 nucleotides are TGTGCCAGTAGTATAGCTAGCGAGAACCCCTACAATGAGCAGTTCTTC.

The chain combines TRBV2 with TRBJ1-1; 7 nucleotides agree with TRBD1. This CDR3 is built from 14 residues. Germline V lookup: CDR1 SNHLY, CDR2 FYNNEI. The V segment lost 6 bases and the J segment 3 bases; nucleotides outside the gene matches: 7. The CDR3 coding sequence is TGTGCCAGCAGCTTAGGGGGCGCGGACACTGAAGCTTTCTTT. This sequence encodes CASSLGGADTEAFF.

The rearrangement uses TRBV7-2 and TRBJ2-5; 10 nucleotides agree with TRBD2. There are 14 residues in the CDR3. V dropped 5 bases and J dropped 6; count of bases not matched to a gene: 6. Germline V gene sequence: CDR1 SGHTA, CDR2 FQGNSA. The CDR3 DNA reads as TGTGCCAGCAGCACAGGACTAGCGGCACAGACCCAGTACTTC. Translated: CASSTGLAAQTQYF.

CDR3 region: CASSASGYTDTQYF. The CDR3 bases are TGTGCCAGCAGTGCTAGCGGATACACAGATACGCAGTATTTT. The chain uses TRBV6-4 and TRBJ2-3, with 7 bases matching TRBD2. V trimming: 4 bases; J trimming: 2 bases; junction bases outside the gene matches: 3. The CDR3 sequence is 14 residues long. Germline-derived CDR1 and CDR2 are MRHNA and SNTAGT.

V usage is TRBV6-5 and J usage is TRBJ2-2, with TRBD1 matching 11 bases. Germline CDR1 MNHEY, CDR2 SVGAGI. V lost 4 bases, J lost 7 bases, and 5 bases stayed unmatched. The CDR3 extends over 15 amino acids. CDR3 nucleotide sequence: TGTGCCAGCAGTTCGACCGGGACAGGGGGCGGGGAGCTGTTTTTT. Its translation is CASSSTGTGGGELFF.

The chain combines TRBV28 with TRBJ2-2, with a weak D call TRBD1 (8 bases). Germline V gives CDR1 MDHEN, CDR2 SYDVKM. The CDR3 consists of 17 residues. V lost 6 bases and J 7 bases, leaving 24 bases between the germline ends. The CDR3 loop is CASSRQGRGVVDGELFF. The CDR3 coding sequence is TGTGCCAGCAGCAGACAGGGGAGGGGTGTCGTGGACGGGGAGCTGTTTTTT.

In its sample, this clone was seen once. This rearrangement joins TRBV3-1 (or the pseudogene TRBV3-2) to TRBJ2-5; TRBD2 aligns across 11 bases. The CDR3 runs to 18 residues. Trimming cost V 0 bases and J 6 bases; bases outside gene matches: 12. The V gene's germline CDR1 is LGHDT and CDR2 YNNKEL (reference sequence). CDR3 in DNA: TGTGCCAGCAGCCAAGACGGTTCGATAGCGGGAGGGCATAAGACCCAGTACTTC. It codes for CASSQDGSIAGGHKTQYF.